A single TCR beta chain is shown here with its context. This table comes from immunoSEQ multiplex PCR, and its TCRdb copy is limited to in-frame clones, with some not included. Here the sample spans 740,000 or so clones, 73% being singletons. Trimming pared 7 bases from V and 0 bases from J, leaving 6 bases between. The CDR3 sequence is 12 residues long. Germline V gives CDR1 SEHNR, CDR2 FQNEAQ (reference sequence). The sample comes from a study of shared clonotypes between healthy human individuals. It was into CD45RA+ naive and CD45RA-negative memory subsets that the CD4+ cells were split. The sequencing input was memory CD4+ T cells sorted from blood. Subset here: CD45RA-negative fraction. The receptor was isolated from a woman in her thirties in good health. The chain combines TRBV7-9 with TRBJ2-5, with a possible D match to TRBD2 (5 bases). CDR3 loop: CASMDYQETQYF. DNA of the CDR3: TGTGCCAGCATGGACTACCAAGAGACCCAGTACTTC.